Sequencing of this T cell receptor (beta chain) was carried out in a study of T cell responses to AZD1222 COVID-19 vaccine. Notes on this clone: Its antigen remains unidentified.

Clones were read by immunoSEQ multiplex PCR, and TCRdb kept only the in-frame ones, dropping some. Of roughly 130,000 clones listed, about 86% are singletons. General study findings and limits: Repertoire samples came only from after the peak T cell response. Donors were largely white British and mainly female; clonal diversity was possibly underestimated. A rise in Spike-specific TCR breadth and depth followed two AZD1222 doses.

Sequences were derived from peripheral blood, sampled on day 0 of AZD1222 vaccination. The TCR sequence derives from an adult in good health.

The CDR3 sequence: CASSELRERGSYEQYF. The CDR3 region has the DNA TGTGCCAGCAGTGAATTGCGGGAGAGGGGGTCCTACGAGCAGTACTTC. This chain connects TRBV6-4 to TRBJ2-7; D possibly corresponds to TRBD2 (7 bases). The germline V gene encodes CDR1 MRHNA and CDR2 SNTAGT. With 3 bases removed from V and 1 base from J, the gap between germline ends came to 16 bases. This CDR3 spans 16 amino acids.